This T cell receptor (beta chain) stems from a study of blood T cell repertoires in COVID-19. About the study: There were acute and convalescent COVID-19 samples, and they came from the United States, Italy and Spain. T cells, B-cell-depleted T cells, or PBMCs provided the cDNA or gDNA that served as material.

The protocol was immunoSEQ multiplex PCR, while the TCRdb copy is restricted to in-frame clones and leaves out a portion. The profile shows 100,000 to 110,000 clones, roughly 90% of them singletons. The CDR3 loop spans 14 amino acids. The germline gives CDR1 MNHNS, CDR2 SASEGT. Trimming pared 1 base from V and 1 base from J, leaving 7 bases between. This receptor was taken from a man aged 25 to 40 in a cohort sampled during active COVID-19. This chain joins TRBV6-1 and TRBJ1-1, with D possibly matching TRBD1 (5 bases). The sample consisted of peripheral blood. The chain's CDR3 is CASSEVRGNTEAFF. CDR3 nucleotides: TGTGCCAGCAGTGAAGTAAGGGGGAACACTGAAGCTTTCTTT.